This T cell receptor (beta chain) was sequenced in a study of blood T cell repertoires in COVID-19. Study background: Spain, Italy and the United States supplied samples that represented acute and convalescent COVID-19. The cDNA or gDNA used as material had been derived from T cells, B-cell-depleted T cells, or PBMCs.

The authors' processing: Estimation of nucleated cell counts was performed using reference gene primer amplification. Measured with immunoSEQ multiplex PCR; TCRdb has only the in-frame clones, and not every one. D and trimming were read from the DNA, whereas the V and J calls and clone size are those reported in that table. This sample has about 32,000 clones, with about 86% found just once. This TCR derives from a woman over 75 with active or convalescent COVID-19. What was sequenced was peripheral blood.

This CDR3 reads CSVVFSGRNTIYF. The CDR3 nucleotides are TGCAGCGTTGTTTTCAGCGGGAGGAACACCATATATTTT. This sequence joins TRBV29-1 and TRBJ1-3; D is uncertain. From germline, CDR1 is SQVTM and CDR2 ANQGSEA. Trimming stripped 4 bases from V and 7 bases from J, with 14 bases between. This CDR3 region has 13 residues.